Listed below are T cell receptor beta chains from one sample, sequenced in a study of shared clonotypes between healthy human individuals. Clones were read by immunoSEQ multiplex PCR, and TCRdb kept only the in-frame ones, dropping some. The sample carries 1.5 million to 2.5 million clones, approximately 95% recorded once. Sequenced: naive CD8+ T cells sorted from blood. Receptor source: a man younger than 35 in good health. Each CDR3 is given with its conserved first and last residue. D genes are given only for firm matches.

V: TRBV10-1; D: .; CDR3: CASSEAGGTDTQYF
V: TRBV5-6; D: TRBD2; CDR3: CASSQTLAGETQYF
V: TRBV4-1; D: .; CDR3: CASSPRASMGNTEAFF
V: TRBV5-6; D: .; CDR3: CASSLDPIAYVQETQYF
V: TRBV19; D: .; CDR3: CASSISITGELFF
V: TRBV5-6; D: .; CDR3: CASSWAGSVETQYF
V: TRBV30; D: .; CDR3: CAWGTGSGSTDTQYF
V: TRBV13; D: TRBD2; CDR3: CASSLISGGSGFTDTQYF
V: TRBV27; D: .; CDR3: CASSPITDVKTQYF
V: TRBV7-9; D: .; CDR3: CASSLGYSEETQYF
V: TRBV11-1; D: .; CDR3: CASSLGWAGQETQYF
V: TRBV6-5; D: TRBD1; CDR3: CASSSTGGGSEAFF
V: TRBV27; D: .; CDR3: CASSFYDKEQFF
V: TRBV4-1; D: TRBD2; CDR3: CASSQSGTSFYEQYF
V: TRBV5-4; D: TRBD2; CDR3: CASSPPDSGKETQYF
V: TRBV19; D: .; CDR3: CASSEGGNTEAFF
V: TRBV27; D: .; CDR3: CASSPGLNTGELFF
V: TRBV13; D: .; CDR3: CASSQRLGSTDTQYF
V: TRBV4-3; D: .; CDR3: CASSIARGSEQYF
V: TRBV6-5; D: .; CDR3: CATQGTASAYNEQFF
V: TRBV9; D: .; CDR3: CASSVGQGTEQYF
V: TRBV7-9; D: .; CDR3: CASSTPGIYEQYF
V: TRBV7-9; D: .; CDR3: CASSSGDTRVDTGELFF
V: TRBV19; D: .; CDR3: CASSIGGITYEQYF
V: TRBV4-3; D: TRBD1; CDR3: CASSQDRGQGYTF
V: TRBV28; D: .; CDR3: CASSLLSSNTEAFF
V: TRBV28; D: .; CDR3: CASSLSRTPSNQPQHF
V: TRBV6-5; D: TRBD1; CDR3: CASSSDRGLVEQYF
V: TRBV6-5; D: TRBD2; CDR3: CASRGGALYEQYF
V: TRBV5-5; D: .; CDR3: CASSLFLADGELFF
V: TRBV10-1; D: .; CDR3: CASSESSTGELFF
V: TRBV7-9; D: TRBD1; CDR3: CASSLVRQGGYEQYF
V: TRBV5-1; D: TRBD1; CDR3: CASSLRGHPYEQYF
V: TRBV28; D: TRBD1; CDR3: CASSPFPRTGPDQETQYF
V: TRBV6-1; D: .; CDR3: CASRESGEQFF
V: TRBV27; D: TRBD2; CDR3: CASSLTPRGLADNTDTQYF
V: TRBV2; D: .; CDR3: CASSEALGQGPVQEQFF
V: TRBV28; D: TRBD2; CDR3: CASSPKPGGDAKNIQYF
V: TRBV5-4; D: .; CDR3: CASSQSRDRGAGQFF
V: TRBV5-6; D: .; CDR3: CASSSDGDAQYF
V: TRBV5-4; D: TRBD2; CDR3: CASSWGGLVHPGQETQYF
V: TRBV25-1; D: TRBD1; CDR3: CASWTGETKGYTF
V: TRBV4-3; D: .; CDR3: CASSYNGNEQFF
V: TRBV28; D: .; CDR3: CASSPQVSNTGELFF
V: TRBV18; D: .; CDR3: CASSPWAREVPTDTQYF
V: TRBV30; D: .; CDR3: CAWRQGFGAPTDTQYF
V: TRBV30; D: .; CDR3: CAWSVHRGGNEQFF
V: TRBV7-6; D: TRBD2; CDR3: CASSPLWGGDSYEQYF
V: TRBV27; D: TRBD2; CDR3: CASSLRGGSGTDTQYF
V: TRBV7-9; D: TRBD1; CDR3: CASSPGQGATEAFF
V: TRBV5-1; D: .; CDR3: CASSRGAYNEQFF
V: TRBV30; D: TRBD1; CDR3: CAWSLTGYTEAFF
V: TRBV9; D: .; CDR3: CASSVARFTDTQYF